This TCR beta chain stems from a study of regulatory T cells in long-lasting Graves disease. Relying on iRepertoire HTBI primers and Arm-PCR of CDR3 regions, the team built TCR beta libraries. TCRdb reanalysed the multiplex PCR reads using MiXCR and keeps one entry per CDR3 protein. The table records 420,000 or so distinct CDR3 sequences, over 15% of them present only once. Indicated time point: newly diagnosed GD, antithyroid drugs for less than 3 months. The TCR library was prepared using RNA isolated from PBMCs. It was an endocrinology department in Xi'an, China, that provided the patients. Study results and limitations: Persistent disease samples used TRBV28, TRBJ1-2 and TRBJ2-5 preferentially.

The CDR3 is made up of 13 amino acids. Germline loops: CDR1 SGHTA, CDR2 FQGNSA. On this clonotype: What it binds is unknown. A clone one base away is much larger, so this may be a read error.

This sample also belongs to another study, concerning T cells in Graves' hyperthyroidism and ophthalmopathy. As that study records: Most clonotypes expanded in thyroid above 0.001 were likewise present in blood.

This rearrangement joins TRBV7-2 to TRBJ2-3; perhaps TRBD1 as D (6 bases). The sequences come from peripheral blood mononuclear cells (PBMCs), collected at new diagnosis, from a patient treated with antithyroid drugs. The clonotype was recovered from a woman between 18 and 30 years old with Graves disease. CDR3 nucleotide sequence: TGTGCCGGCAGCGACAGGTACACAGATACGCAGTATTTT. Translating gives CAGSDRYTDTQYF.